The 8 T cell receptor beta chains listed next were all sequenced from one sample in a study of T cells in Graves' hyperthyroidism and ophthalmopathy. Amplified TCR beta CDR3 regions came from RNA transcripts. When the TCR CDR3 underwent first-round RT-PCR, the HTBI primer set was used. TCRdb reprocessed the multiplex PCR reads via MiXCR and lists one record per CDR3 protein. The sample holds around 620,000 distinct CDR3 sequences, about a sixth seen once. The sequencing sample was made of blood. These receptors came from a woman under 40 with Graves' hyperthyroidism.

This clonotype was recorded many times. The rearrangement joins TRBV7-8 to TRBJ1-1, with D tentatively TRBD1 (5 bases). The CDR3 extends over 14 amino acids. Trimming stripped 3 bases from V and 4 bases from J, with 12 bases between. The germline gives CDR1 SGHVS, CDR2 FQNEAQ. For the CDR3, the DNA is TGTGCCAGCAGCTTCGCCGGACATAGCACTGAAGCTTTCTTT. Protein sequence: CASSFAGHSTEAFF.

The chain is built from TRBV6-1 and TRBJ2-1; D is uncertain. The CDR3 totals 13 residues. V was shortened by 5 bases and J by 5 bases, with 10 bases between the two germline ends. CDR1 is MNHNS, CDR2 SASEGT, per germline. The CDR3 region is CASSNGLDNEQFF. The CDR3 nucleotides are TGTGCCAGCAGTAACGGGCTGGACAATGAGCAGTTCTTC.

This clonotype was detected many times. V and J are TRBV2 and TRBJ2-3, with D perhaps given as TRBD1 or TRBD2 (6 bases each). V lost 5 bases and J 5 bases, leaving 11 bases between the germline ends. Germline lookup yields CDR1 SNHLY and CDR2 FYNNEI. The CDR3 runs to 13 residues. DNA for the CDR3: TGTGCCAGCAGTCAGGGGCGGGGAGATACGCAGTATTTT. This codes for CASSQGRGDTQYF.

This rearrangement joins TRBV3-1 to TRBJ2-1; D call uncertain. CDR1 LGHDT and CDR2 YNNKEL come from the germline V gene (reference sequence). V dropped 1 base and J dropped 8 bases, with 3 bases sitting between them. This CDR3 is 11 amino acids long. The CDR3 sequence is CASSQVDEQFF. The CDR3 DNA is TGTGCCAGCAGCCAAGTGGATGAGCAGTTCTTC.

The J gene is TRBJ1-1, the V gene TRBV12-3 or TRBV12-4; TRBD1 might be the D (5 bases). The germline V and J ends were trimmed by 2 bases and 0 bases, with 10 bases remaining between them. The CDR3 runs 15 residues. As DNA, the CDR3 is TGTGCCAGCAGTTTAAGGGGCAGAGTGAACACTGAAGCTTTCTTT. Its protein product is CASSLRGRVNTEAFF.

On this clonotype: A much more abundant neighbour one base away suggests this may be a read error. The rearrangement uses TRBV11-3 and TRBJ2-3, with D possibly called TRBD1 or TRBD2 (5 bases each). Trimming removed 4 bases at V and 5 bases at J, with 16 bases between. CDR1 is SGHNT, CDR2 YENEEA, per germline. The CDR3 consists of 15 residues. CDR3 sequence reads: CASSYTRGPRDTQYF. In DNA form, the CDR3 reads TGTGCCAGCAGCTACACCCGGGGCCCCAGAGATACGCAGTATTTT.

The genes are TRBV13 and TRBJ2-7; 12 nucleotides match TRBD2. Germline V gene lookup returns CDR1 PRHDT and CDR2 FYEKMQ (reference sequence). The CDR3 has 14 amino acids. V gave up 4 bases and J gave up 6 bases; unmatched junction bases: 4. CDR3 loop: CASSYLAGGGEQYF. In DNA, the CDR3 is TGTGCCAGCAGCTACCTAGCGGGAGGGGGCGAGCAGTACTTC.

This clonotype appeared a few times. The rearrangement uses TRBV5-1 and TRBJ1-6, with no clear D. Trimming cost V 1 base and J 5 bases, with 7 bases left between them. The CDR3 covers 14 residues. CDR1 is SGHRS and CDR2 is YFSETQ in the germline V gene. The DNA of the CDR3 is TGCGCCAGCAGCTTGCTGCCAGATAATTCACCCCTCCACTTT. It yields the protein CASSLLPDNSPLHF.